This TCR beta chain emerged from a study of T cell responses to AZD1222 COVID-19 vaccine. As for the study in general: Second-dose intervals near 4 or 12 weeks were combined. Whole-study results and caveats: It should be noted that donors were predominantly white British and more often female, and clonal diversity was possibly underestimated. Baseline seropositivity occurred in only a handful of AZD1222 recipients. Reports say nearly half of spike-specific TCRs go after unmutated variant regions.

CDR1 is SGDLS and CDR2 is YYNGEE in the germline V gene. The CDR3 totals 14 residues. The V and J ends lost 3 bases and 4 bases respectively, with 13 bases between them. The method was immunoSEQ multiplex PCR; TCRdb's version includes in-frame clones alone and lacks a portion of them. Of 90,000 to 150,000 clones listed, 88% are singletons. This clone has more than one count but fewer than ten. Its matching antigen is unknown. The receptor's source is an adult in good health. The sample here was peripheral blood, taken on day 0 of AZD1222 vaccination. The chain combines TRBV9 with TRBJ1-1; D not certain. The CDR3 loop reads CASSETTLGTEAFF. The CDR3, as DNA: TGTGCCAGCAGCGAGACAACCCTTGGCACTGAAGCTTTCTTT. Based on the CDR3 plus reference TRBV9 and TRBJ1-1, the full variable domain is DSGVTQTPKHLITATGQRVTLRCSPRSGDLSVYWYQQSLDQGLQFLIQYYNGEERAKGNILERFSAQQFPDLHSELNLSSLELGDSALYFCASSETTLGTEAFFGQGTRLTVV.